The clone carrying this T cell receptor (beta chain) was seen more than once but under ten times. The V gene lost 4 bases and the J gene lost 0 bases, with 10 bases spanning the gap. The CDR3 covers 15 residues. The germline V gene encodes CDR1 MNHEY and CDR2 SVGAGI. These data come from a study of cytomegalovirus exposure and HLA in healthy donors. Amplification used 60 Vbeta primers and 13 Jbeta primers. Assay: immunoSEQ multiplex PCR; the TCRdb copy retains only in-frame clones and omits some. The repertoire includes 69,000 or so clones, 60% to 85% of them detected once, and more than 2.5% sits in the top ten.

The source material was PBMCs. This TCR derives from a man aged 18 to 35 in good health and CMV-seronegative. The V and J genes are TRBV6-5 and TRBJ1-3; unclear D gene. The CDR3 DNA follows: TGTGCCAGCAGTTCCCGCCCGAGCTCTGGAAACACCATATATTTT. This codes for CASSSRPSSGNTIYF.